This T cell receptor (beta chain) was captured in a study of Graves' ophthalmopathy and Graves' hyperthyroidism. Regarding the study as a whole: Most thyroid-expanded clonotypes exceeding 0.001 frequency were also found in blood.

This clonotype showed up many times. Antigen specificity is unknown. Being one base from a much bigger clone, this may be a read error. The CDR3 is 14 amino acids. The germline V gene has CDR1 MNHEY and CDR2 SVGAGI. The study excluded patients with other autoimmune diseases, uncontrolled infections, pregnancy or lactation. Sampling approximately 10 ml of fresh peripheral blood provided the PBMCs. As the template, RNA transcripts were used to amplify TCR beta CDR3 regions. An opening RT-PCR round employed HTBI primers and preceded a second-round multiplex PCR. TCRdb re-analysed the multiplex PCR reads in MiXCR, keeping a single row per CDR3 protein. The data contain 500,000 to 700,000 distinct CDR3 sequences, around a fifth of them singletons.

This chain joins TRBV6-5 and TRBJ1-2, with D uncertain. The sample taken for sequencing was peripheral blood. This sequence originates from a woman aged 18-30 years with stable Graves' hyperthyroidism. Some clones in this sample may be carry-over from other donors' samples. As DNA, the CDR3 is TGTGCCAGCAGTTTGAGTCCGGCGAACTATGGCTACGCCTTC. It codes for CASSLSPANYGYAF.